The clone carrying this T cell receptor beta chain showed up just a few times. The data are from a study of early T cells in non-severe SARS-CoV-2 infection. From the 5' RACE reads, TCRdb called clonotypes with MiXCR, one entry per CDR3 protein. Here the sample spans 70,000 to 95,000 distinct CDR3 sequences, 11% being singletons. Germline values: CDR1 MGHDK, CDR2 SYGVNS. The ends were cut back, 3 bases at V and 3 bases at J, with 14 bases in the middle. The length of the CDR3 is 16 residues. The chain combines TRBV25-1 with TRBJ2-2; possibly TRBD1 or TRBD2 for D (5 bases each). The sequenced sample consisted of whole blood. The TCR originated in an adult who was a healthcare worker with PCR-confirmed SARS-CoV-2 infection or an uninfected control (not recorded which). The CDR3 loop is CASSDRGKGDTGELFF. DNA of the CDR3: TGTGCCAGCAGTGATCGGGGCAAAGGAGACACCGGGGAGCTGTTTTTT.